This T cell receptor (beta chain) was recorded in a study of blood T cell repertoires in COVID-19. Germline V gives CDR1 LNHDA, CDR2 SQIVND (reference sequence). This CDR3 region has 14 residues. The trim removed 6 bases at V and 4 bases at J, leaving 3 bases unmatched. Recovery meant two consecutive negative NP/OP PCR tests, professional clearance, or resolved symptoms. Assay used: immunoSEQ multiplex PCR; TCRdb lists only in-frame clones, some missing. Here the sample spans approximately 150,000 clones, about 85% being singletons. The rearrangement links TRBV19 to TRBJ2-1; TRBD2 agrees at 10 bases. The sequence was collected from a woman aged 45-59 years who had recovered from COVID-19. Specimen: PBMCs or T cells enriched from blood (not recorded which). The CDR3 sequence is CASSWTSGYNEQFF. The CDR3, as DNA: TGTGCCAGTAGCTGGACTAGCGGTTACAATGAGCAGTTCTTC.